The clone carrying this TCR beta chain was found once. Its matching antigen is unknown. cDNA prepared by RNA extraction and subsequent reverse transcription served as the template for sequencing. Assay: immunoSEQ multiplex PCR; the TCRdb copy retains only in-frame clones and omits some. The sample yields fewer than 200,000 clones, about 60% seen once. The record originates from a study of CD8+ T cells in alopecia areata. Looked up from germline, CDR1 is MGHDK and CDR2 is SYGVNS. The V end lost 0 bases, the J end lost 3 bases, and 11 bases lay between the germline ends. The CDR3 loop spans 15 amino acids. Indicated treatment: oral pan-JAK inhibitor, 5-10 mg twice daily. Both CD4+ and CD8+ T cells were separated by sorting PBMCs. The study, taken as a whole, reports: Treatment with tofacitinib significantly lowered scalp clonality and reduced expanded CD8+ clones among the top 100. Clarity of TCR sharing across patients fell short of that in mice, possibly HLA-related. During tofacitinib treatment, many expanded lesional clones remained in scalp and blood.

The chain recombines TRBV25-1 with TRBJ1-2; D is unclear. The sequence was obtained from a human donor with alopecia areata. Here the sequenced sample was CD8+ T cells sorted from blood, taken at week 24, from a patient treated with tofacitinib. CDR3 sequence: CASSEYATLDYGYTF. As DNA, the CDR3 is TGTGCCAGCAGTGAATATGCCACATTGGACTATGGCTACACCTTC.